This TCR beta chain was sequenced for a study of cytomegalovirus exposure and HLA in healthy donors. Looking at the study overall: Earlier findings included roughly 100 million unique TCR beta sequences obtained from about 170 million T cells.

The CDR3 loop spans 14 amino acids. Germline lookup yields CDR1 SEHNR and CDR2 FQNEAQ (reference sequence). V was cut by 0 bases and J by 2 bases, with 6 bases left in between. 13 Jbeta primers and 60 Vbeta primers were used for the PCR. The data were produced by immunoSEQ multiplex PCR, yet TCRdb's version contains in-frame clones alone and is incomplete. The sample comprises around 140,000 clones, 60% to 85% of which are singletons, and approximately 1.8% rests with the top ten. The sample taken for sequencing was PBMCs. This sequence originates from a female donor in good health and CMV-seropositive. J is TRBJ2-3 and V is TRBV7-9; D unclear. CDR3 loop: CASSLAGLTDTQYF. The DNA of the CDR3 is TGTGCCAGCAGCTTAGCGGGCCTCACAGATACGCAGTATTTT.